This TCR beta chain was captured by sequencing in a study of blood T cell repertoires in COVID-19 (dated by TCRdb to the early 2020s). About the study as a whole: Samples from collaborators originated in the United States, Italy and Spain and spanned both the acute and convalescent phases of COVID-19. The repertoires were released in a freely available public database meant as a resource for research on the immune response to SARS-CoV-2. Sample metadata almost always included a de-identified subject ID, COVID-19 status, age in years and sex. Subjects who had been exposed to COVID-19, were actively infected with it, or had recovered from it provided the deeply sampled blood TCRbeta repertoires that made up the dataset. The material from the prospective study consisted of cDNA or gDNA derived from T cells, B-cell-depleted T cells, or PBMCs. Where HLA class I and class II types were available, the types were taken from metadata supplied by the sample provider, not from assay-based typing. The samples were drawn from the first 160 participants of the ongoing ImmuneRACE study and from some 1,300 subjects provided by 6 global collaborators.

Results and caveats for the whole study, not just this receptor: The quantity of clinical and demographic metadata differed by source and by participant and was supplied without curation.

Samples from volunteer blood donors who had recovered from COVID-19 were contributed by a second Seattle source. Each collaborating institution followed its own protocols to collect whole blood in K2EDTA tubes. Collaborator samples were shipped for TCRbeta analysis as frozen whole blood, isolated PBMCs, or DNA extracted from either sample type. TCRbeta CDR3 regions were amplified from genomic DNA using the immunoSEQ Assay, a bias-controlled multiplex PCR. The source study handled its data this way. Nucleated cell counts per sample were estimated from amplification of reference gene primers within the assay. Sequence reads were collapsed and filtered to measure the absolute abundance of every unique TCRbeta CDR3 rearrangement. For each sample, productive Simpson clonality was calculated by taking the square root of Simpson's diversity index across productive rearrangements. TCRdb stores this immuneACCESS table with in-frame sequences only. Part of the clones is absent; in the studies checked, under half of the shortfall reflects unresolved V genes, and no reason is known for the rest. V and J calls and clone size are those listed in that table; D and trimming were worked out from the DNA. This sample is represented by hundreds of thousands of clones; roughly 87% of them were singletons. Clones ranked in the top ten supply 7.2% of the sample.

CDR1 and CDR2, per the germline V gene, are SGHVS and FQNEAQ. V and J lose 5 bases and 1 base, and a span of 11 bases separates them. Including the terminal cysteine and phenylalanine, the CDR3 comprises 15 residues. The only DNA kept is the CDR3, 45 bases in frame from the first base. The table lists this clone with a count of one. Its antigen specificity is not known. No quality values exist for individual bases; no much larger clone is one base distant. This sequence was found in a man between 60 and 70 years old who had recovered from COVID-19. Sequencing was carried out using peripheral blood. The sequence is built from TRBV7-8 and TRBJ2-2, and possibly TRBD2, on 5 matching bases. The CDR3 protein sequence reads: CASSPLARNTGELFF. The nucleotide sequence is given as TGTGCCAGCAGCCCCCTAGCCCGGAACACCGGGGAGCTGTTTTTT.